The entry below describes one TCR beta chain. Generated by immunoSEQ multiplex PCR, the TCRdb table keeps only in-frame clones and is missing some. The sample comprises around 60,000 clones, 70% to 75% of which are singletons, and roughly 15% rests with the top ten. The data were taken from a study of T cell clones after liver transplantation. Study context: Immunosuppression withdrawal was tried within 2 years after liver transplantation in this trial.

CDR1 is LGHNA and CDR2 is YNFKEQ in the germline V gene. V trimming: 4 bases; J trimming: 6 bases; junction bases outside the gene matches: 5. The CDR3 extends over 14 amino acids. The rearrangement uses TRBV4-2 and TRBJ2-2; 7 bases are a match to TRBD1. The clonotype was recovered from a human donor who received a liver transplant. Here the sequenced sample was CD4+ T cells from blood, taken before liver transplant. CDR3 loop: CASSLNDRAGELFF. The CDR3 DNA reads TGTGCCAGCAGCCTTAACGACAGGGCCGGGGAGCTGTTTTTT.